One and the same sample provided the 9 T cell receptor beta chains below, sequenced in a study of T cell changes during pregnancy in multiple sclerosis. Sequencing was performed with immunoSEQ multiplex PCR; in TCRdb, only in-frame clones are kept and a portion is missing. The data show about 31,000 clones, around 88% seen once. Sequenced material: CD4+ T cells from peripheral blood mononuclear cells, taken in the first trimester of pregnancy. The receptors originated from a female donor in good health, enrolled as a control in a pregnancy study.

For this clone: At one end the junction does not follow the germline gene, possibly because of a read error. J is TRBJ2-5 and V is TRBV11-2, with a weak D call TRBD2 (5 bases). The germline CDR1 and CDR2 sequences are SGHAT and FQNNGV. The length of the CDR3 is 14 residues. The CDR3 sequence is CASRLGLSQETQYF. CDR3 coding DNA: TGTGCCAGCAGGTTAGGACTTTCACAAGAGACCCAGTACTTC.

J is TRBJ2-1 and V is TRBV2, with 14 bases lining up with TRBD2. Trimming removed 4 bases from V and 13 bases from J; junction bases left unmatched: 9. Per the germline V gene, CDR1 is SNHLY and CDR2 is FYNNEI. The CDR3 has 15 residues. The CDR3 here is CASSVGTSGGDSQFF. CDR3 in DNA: TGTGCCAGCAGTGTTGGGACTAGCGGGGGCGATTCCCAGTTCTTC.

The chain is built from TRBV4-2 and TRBJ2-5, with TRBD2 matching 11 bases. V shed 4 bases, J shed 4 bases, and the junction held 2 bases outside the gene matches. The CDR3 is 14 residues long. CDR1 is LGHNA and CDR2 is YNFKEQ in the germline V gene. CDR3 region: CASSPTSGGETQYF. DNA of the CDR3: TGTGCCAGCAGCCCAACTAGCGGGGGAGAGACCCAGTACTTC.

The chain couples TRBV7-2 to TRBJ1-1; D possibly corresponds to TRBD1 (5 bases). Germline lookup yields CDR1 SGHTA and CDR2 FQGNSA. The CDR3 has 14 amino acids. V lost 2 bases and J lost 4, with 11 bases in between. CDR3 amino acids: CASSLIGGTTEAFF. The DNA for the CDR3 is TGTGCCAGCAGCTTAATCGGGGGGACCACTGAAGCTTTCTTT. Full variable domain (remainder filled in from reference TRBV7-2 and TRBJ1-1): GAGVSQSPSNKVTEKGKDVELRCDPISGHTALYWYRQSLGQGLEFLIYFQGNSAPDKSGLPSDRFSAERTGGSVSTLTIQRTQQEDSAVYLCASSLIGGTTEAFFGQGTRLTVV.

J is TRBJ1-1 and V is TRBV19; TRBD1 aligns across 8 bases. Germline V gives CDR1 LNHDA, CDR2 SQIVND (reference sequence). Losses at the gene ends were 9 bases for V and 1 base for J; bases not matched to a gene: 10. The CDR3 has 15 residues. The CDR3 region is CASHLGQGTNTEAFF. DNA of the CDR3: TGTGCCAGCCACCTCGGACAGGGAACGAACACTGAAGCTTTCTTT.

The V gene is TRBV9, the J gene TRBJ1-3; D is unresolved. The V end lost 0 bases, the J end lost 4 bases, and 5 bases lay between the germline ends. This CDR3 has 13 residues. Per germline, CDR1 SGDLS and CDR2 YYNGEE. Here the CDR3 reads CASSVGVGNTIYF. The CDR3 DNA reads as TGTGCCAGCAGCGTAGGAGTGGGAAACACCATATATTTT.

The V gene is TRBV11-1, the J gene TRBJ2-5; the match to TRBD2 covers 9 bases. Germline V CDR1 and CDR2: SGHAT, FQDESV (reference sequence). The CDR3 runs 15 residues. With 2 bases clipped from V and 5 bases from J, the junction kept 6 bases outside the gene matches. CDR3: CASSLSSGGSETQYF. As DNA, the CDR3 is TGTGCCAGCAGCTTAAGCAGCGGGGGGTCGGAGACCCAGTACTTC.

The rearrangement links TRBV2 to TRBJ1-6; TRBD1 aligns across 10 bases. Germline V lookup: CDR1 SNHLY, CDR2 FYNNEI. Germline trimming cut 6 bases from V and 8 bases from J; bases unmatched to any gene: 4. This CDR3 has 14 residues. The CDR3 region is CASSRDRGYSPLHF. The CDR3 DNA follows: TGTGCCAGCAGCAGGGACAGGGGATATTCACCCCTCCACTTT.

This sequence joins TRBV27 and TRBJ2-2; D is uncertain. Per the germline V gene, CDR1 is MNHEY and CDR2 is SMNVEV (reference sequence). V shed 3 bases and J shed 4 bases, with 9 bases lying between them. The CDR3 has 14 amino acids. The CDR3 region has the DNA TGTGCCAGCAGTTTGCAGCGCAGCACCGGGGAGCTGTTTTTT. This gives the protein CASSLQRSTGELFF.